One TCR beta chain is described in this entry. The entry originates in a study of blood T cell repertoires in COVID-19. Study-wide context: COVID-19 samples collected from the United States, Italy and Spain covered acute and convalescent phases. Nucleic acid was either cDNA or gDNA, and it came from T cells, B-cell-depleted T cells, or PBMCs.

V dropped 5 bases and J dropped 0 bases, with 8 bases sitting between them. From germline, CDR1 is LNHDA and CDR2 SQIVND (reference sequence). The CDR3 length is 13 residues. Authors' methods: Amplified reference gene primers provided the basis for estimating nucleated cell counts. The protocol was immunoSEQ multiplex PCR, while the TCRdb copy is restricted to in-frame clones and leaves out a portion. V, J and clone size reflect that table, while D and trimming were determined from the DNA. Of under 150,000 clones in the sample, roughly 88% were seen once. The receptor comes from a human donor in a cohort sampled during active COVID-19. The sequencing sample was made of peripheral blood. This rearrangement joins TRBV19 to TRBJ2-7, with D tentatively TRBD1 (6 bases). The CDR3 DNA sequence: TGTGCCAGTAGTCAGGGGAGCTCCTACGAGCAGTACTTC. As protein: CASSQGSSYEQYF.